This TCR beta chain was found in a study of blood T cells in healthy people across ages. Combining a sample-barcoded 5' primer with a J-beta primer mix, a second PCR ran for 7 to 11 cycles. TCRdb independently ran MiXCR on the 5' RACE reads; one entry per CDR3 protein. The data contain about 1,400,000 distinct CDR3 sequences, 59% of them singletons. The CDR3 has 18 residues. Germline CDR1 and CDR2: LGHDT and YNNKEL (reference sequence). J lost 0 bases, V lost 0 bases, and 8 bases had no gene match. This clonotype was seen a handful of times. This chain connects TRBV3-1 to TRBJ2-3; TRBD1 matches 8 bases. Sequencing used blood. The receptor was derived from a young man in good health. The CDR3 spells CASSQDGTGGKSTDTQYF. As DNA, the CDR3 is TGTGCCAGCAGCCAAGATGGGACAGGCGGAAAAAGCACAGATACGCAGTATTTT.